The 25 T cell receptor beta chains in this list originate from one sample, sequenced in a study of cytomegalovirus exposure and HLA in healthy donors (TCRdb year 2017). The library was made by the immunoSEQ multiplex PCR assay. For the multiplex PCR, a mixture combining 60 forward primers for TCR Vbeta segments and 13 reverse primers for TCR Jbeta segments was used. The table was pulled from immuneACCESS by TCRdb, which kept in-frame rearrangements only. Such tables lose some clones; where checked, under half of the loss comes from unresolved V genes, and the rest has no known cause. This sample has over 70,000 clones in its table, and roughly 72% of those were observed once. Around 24% of the sample lies in the top ten. The sequenced sample consisted of PBMCs. Receptors were obtained from a man under 40 in good health and CMV-seropositive.

J is TRBJ2-7 and V is TRBV7-9, with TRBD1 matching over 7 bases. The CDR3 extends over 14 amino acids. V was pared by 3 bases and J by 6 bases, with 8 bases of the junction left unmatched. The germline V gene has CDR1 SEHNR and CDR2 FQNEAQ (reference sequence). DNA for the CDR3: TGTGCCAGCAGCTTGGGACAGATCCCGGCCGAGCAGTACTTC. This gives the protein CASSLGQIPAEQYF.

The chain recombines TRBV7-8 with TRBJ2-2; 7 nucleotides agree with TRBD1. V gave up 0 bases and J gave up 2 bases; unmatched junction bases: 6. The CDR3 contains 17 residues. Germline CDR1 is SGHVS and CDR2 is FQNEAQ. The CDR3 region is CASSLAVWTGNTGELFF. The CDR3 DNA reads as TGTGCCAGCAGCTTAGCGGTGTGGACAGGAAACACCGGGGAGCTGTTTTTT.

V is TRBV10-3 and J is TRBJ1-2; the match to TRBD1 covers 7 bases. The V gene end was trimmed by 9 bases and the J gene end by 5 bases; junction bases not matched to a gene: 6. From germline, CDR1 is ENHRY and CDR2 SYGVKD. The CDR3 totals 12 residues. The chain's CDR3 is CAIMTGSYGYTF. The CDR3 DNA follows: TGTGCCATTATGACAGGGAGTTATGGCTACACCTTC.

The V gene is TRBV6-1, the J gene TRBJ1-5, with D hard to call. Trimming left V 3 bases short and J 0 bases short, with 9 bases between. Germline loops: CDR1 MNHNS, CDR2 SASEGT. CDR3 length equals 15 residues. CDR3 in amino acids: CASSDQTVSNQPQHF. CDR3 sequence (DNA): TGTGCCAGCAGTGATCAAACAGTTAGCAATCAGCCCCAGCATTTT.

In regard to this clone: The junction differs from germline at one of its ends, possibly a read error. This chain's CDR3 is CASSQLGGNQPQNF. The DNA for the CDR3 is TGTGCCAGCAGTCAACTCGGGGGTAATCAGCCCCAGAATTTT. The chain has TRBV6-5 and TRBJ1-5; D is possibly TRBD1 (5 bases). The CDR3 is 14 amino acids. Germline lookup yields CDR1 MNHEY and CDR2 SVGAGI.

The V and J genes are TRBV19 and TRBJ2-7, with TRBD1 matching 9 bases. The CDR3 loop spans 14 amino acids. CDR1 is LNHDA and CDR2 is SQIVND in the germline V gene (reference sequence). V shed 6 bases and J 2 bases; nucleotides not matched to a gene: 5. CDR3 nucleotides: TGTGCCAGTAGCACCGGGACAGGGACCTACGAGCAGTACTTC. Translating it yields CASSTGTGTYEQYF.

The CDR3 loop reads CASSPGSQGPTMNTEAFF. For the CDR3, the DNA is TGTGCCAGCTCACCAGGCTCCCAAGGTCCCACTATGAACACTGAAGCTTTCTTT. V and J are TRBV18 and TRBJ1-1; D is unresolved. The length of the CDR3 is 18 residues. Germline V gives CDR1 KGHSH, CDR2 LQKENI. Trimming took off 2 bases at V and 0 bases at J, with 19 bases between the two ends.

The CDR3 DNA is TGCGCCAGCAGCTTTTCCGGGACTAGCGGGGGGTACAATGAGCAGTTCTTC. Translating it yields CASSFSGTSGGYNEQFF. The chain combines TRBV5-1 with TRBJ2-1, with 15 positions matching TRBD2. There are 17 residues in the CDR3. CDR1 SGHRS and CDR2 YFSETQ come from the germline V gene. The J segment lost 4 bases and the V segment lost 2 bases, leaving 4 bases of the junction unmatched.

The J gene is TRBJ2-2, the V gene TRBV2, with a weak D call TRBD2 (6 bases). CDR1 is SNHLY and CDR2 is FYNNEI in the germline V gene. The CDR3 contains 14 residues. V lost 7 bases to trimming and J lost 2 bases, with 11 bases between them. The DNA for the CDR3 is TGTGCCAGCACTCGGAGGGAAAACACCGGGGAGCTGTTTTTT. Translated, it gives CASTRRENTGELFF.

This clone was seen only once. This chain links TRBV30 with TRBJ1-3; tentative D call: TRBD1 (6 bases). With 3 bases removed from V and 0 bases from J, the gap between germline ends came to 9 bases. From germline, CDR1 is GTSNPN and CDR2 SVGIG (reference sequence). The CDR3 consists of 14 residues. The CDR3 nucleotides read TGTGCCTGGAGCCCGGACAGCTCTGGAAACACCATATATTTT. Its protein product is CAWSPDSSGNTIYF.

This clone has a handful of counts. The V gene is TRBV4-1, the J gene TRBJ2-3, with a tentative D call TRBD2 (6 bases). CDR3 length: 18 amino acids. Per the germline V gene, CDR1 is MGHRA and CDR2 is YSYEKL. Trimming cost V 1 base and J 1 base, with 18 bases left between them. This chain's CDR3 is CASSQASRAGGGTDTQYF. CDR3 nucleotide sequence: TGCGCCAGCAGCCAAGCGTCTCGAGCGGGCGGGGGCACAGATACGCAGTATTTT.

The genes are TRBV7-9 and TRBJ1-6, with a weak D call TRBD1 (5 bases). CDR3 size: 16 residues. Germline V gene lookup returns CDR1 SEHNR and CDR2 FQNEAQ (reference sequence). Trimming took 2 bases from V and 10 from J, leaving 18 bases between them. Here the CDR3 DNA reads TGTGCCAGCAGCTTAAGTCCCCGAGACAGCTCCTCACCCCTCCACTTT. Encoded protein: CASSLSPRDSSSPLHF.

This chain connects TRBV5-1 to TRBJ2-5; TRBD1 matches at 10 bases. Germline-derived CDR1 and CDR2 are SGHRS and YFSETQ. The CDR3 spans 15 residues. Trimming took 3 bases from V and 4 from J; bases not matched to a gene: 6. CDR3 sequence: CASSSPTGGAETQYF. DNA for the CDR3: TGCGCCAGCAGCTCGCCGACAGGGGGCGCAGAGACCCAGTACTTC.

The rearrangement links TRBV6-1 to TRBJ2-7; D remains ambiguous. The CDR3 contains 14 residues. Germline V gene lookup returns CDR1 MNHNS and CDR2 SASEGT. V lost 4 bases and J 0 bases, leaving 10 bases between the germline ends. Here the CDR3 DNA reads TGTGCCAGCAGTGTTTTCAGGCTCTCCTACGAGCAGTACTTC. Its translation is CASSVFRLSYEQYF.

The chain recombines TRBV11-3 with TRBJ1-5; D is perhaps TRBD1 (6 bases). This CDR3 comprises 15 residues. Germline CDR1 reads SGHNT; CDR2 reads YENEEA. V lost 4 bases to trimming and J lost 3 bases, with 13 bases between them. In DNA form, the CDR3 reads TGTGCCAGCAGCTCCCAGGGACATACCAATCAGCCCCAGCATTTT. This codes for CASSSQGHTNQPQHF.

V usage is TRBV5-6 and J usage is TRBJ2-3; D is unresolved. CDR1 and CDR2 from the germline V gene are SGHDT and YYEEEE. V shed 0 bases and J shed 0 bases, with 8 bases lying between them. This CDR3 contains 15 residues. CDR3 nucleotide sequence: TGTGCCAGCAGCTTGGTGGCAGTTAGCACAGATACGCAGTATTTT. This encodes CASSLVAVSTDTQYF.

This clone was counted between two and nine times. The J gene is TRBJ2-7, the V gene TRBV7-6; 8 bases are a match to TRBD1. Trimming cost V 3 bases and J 2 bases; bases outside gene matches: 6. Germline assignment: CDR1 SGHVS and CDR2 FNYEAQ. CDR3 size: 15 residues. The CDR3 here is CASSFRQGRAYEQYF. In DNA form, the CDR3 reads TGTGCCAGCAGCTTTCGACAGGGGAGAGCCTACGAGCAGTACTTC.

This chain connects TRBV2 to TRBJ1-2, with 7 nucleotides matching TRBD1. Germline V lookup: CDR1 SNHLY, CDR2 FYNNEI. With V trimmed by 4 bases and J by 3 bases, 5 bases remained unmatched. The CDR3 is 14 residues long. CDR3 sequence (DNA): TGTGCCAGCAGTGGAGACAGGGATTACTATGGCTACACCTTC. This sequence encodes CASSGDRDYYGYTF. The full variable domain, in which reference TRBV2 and TRBJ1-2 provide the parts outside the CDR3, is EPEVTQTPSHQVTQMGQEVILRCVPISNHLYFYWYRQILGQKVEFLVSFYNNEISEKSEIFDDQFSVERPDGSNFTLKIRSTKLEDSAMYFCASSGDRDYYGYTFGSGTRLTVV.

This sequence joins TRBV5-8 and TRBJ2-7; TRBD1 might be the D (5 bases). This CDR3 region has 14 residues. CDR1 and CDR2 from the germline V gene are SGHTS and YDEGEE. Trimming took off 4 bases at V and 2 bases at J, with 13 bases between the two ends. The CDR3 nucleotides are TGTGCCAGCAGCCCCTCGGCAGGGACCTACGAGCAGTACTTC. Its protein product is CASSPSAGTYEQYF.

The rearrangement joins TRBV4-2 to TRBJ2-3; maybe TRBD2 (7 bases). V lost 0 bases and J 4 bases, leaving 14 bases between the germline ends. The germline CDR1 and CDR2 sequences are LGHNA and YNFKEQ. The CDR3 has 16 residues. Here the CDR3 DNA reads TGTGCCAGCAGCCAAGATAGGAGGGGGGGCGCAGATACGCAGTATTTT. Amino acids: CASSQDRRGGADTQYF.

This clone was observed a handful of times. This chain joins TRBV4-2 and TRBJ2-7, with 10 positions matching TRBD1. The CDR3 is 15 residues long. The ends lost 4 bases at V and 2 bases at J; junction bases unmatched: 5. Per the germline V gene, CDR1 is LGHNA and CDR2 is YNFKEQ. The chain's CDR3 is CASSLGQGFAYEQYF. DNA for the CDR3: TGTGCCAGCAGCCTGGGACAGGGGTTCGCCTACGAGCAGTACTTC.

The chain combines TRBV19 with TRBJ1-2; D may be TRBD1 (5 bases). Germline CDR1 and CDR2: LNHDA and SQIVND (reference sequence). The V and J ends lost 6 bases and 4 bases respectively, with 18 bases between them. This CDR3 spans 15 amino acids. The CDR3 protein is CASSPHGGVGYGYTF. In nucleotides, the CDR3 is TGTGCCAGTAGCCCACACGGGGGTGTGGGCTATGGCTACACCTTC. The full variable domain, its missing parts supplied by reference TRBV19 and TRBJ1-2, is DGGITQSPKYLFRKEGQNVTLSCEQNLNHDAMYWYRQDPGQGLRLIYYSQIVNDFQKGDIAEGYSVSREKKESFPLTVTSAQKNPTAFYLCASSPHGGVGYGYTFGSGTRLTVV.

Written as DNA, the CDR3 is TGTGCCAGTAGTATAGTGGGAGGGACTTCACCCCTCCACTTT. This encodes CASSIVGGTSPLHF. The V gene is TRBV19, the J gene TRBJ1-6; D may be TRBD1 (5 bases). Germline CDR1 is LNHDA and CDR2 is SQIVND (reference sequence). The length of the CDR3 is 14 residues. V was cut by 1 base and J by 9 bases, with 10 bases left in between.

For the CDR3, the DNA is TGTGCCTGGACGCAACTAGCGGGCTACAATGAGCAGTTCTTC. Amino acid sequence: CAWTQLAGYNEQFF. The genes are TRBV30 and TRBJ2-1; 9 bases fit TRBD2. Germline-derived CDR1 and CDR2 are GTSNPN and SVGIG (reference sequence). V trimming: 4 bases; J trimming: 3 bases; junction bases outside the gene matches: 4. There are 14 residues in the CDR3. Complete variable domain (other parts from reference TRBV30 and TRBJ2-1): SQTIHQWPATLVQPVGSPLSLECTVEGTSNPNLYWYRQAAGRGLQLLFYSVGIGQISSEVPQNLSASRPQDRQFILSSKKLLLSDSGFYLCAWTQLAGYNEQFFGPGTRLTVL.

The genes are TRBV4-2 and TRBJ2-2, with unresolved D. Germline assignment: CDR1 LGHNA and CDR2 YNFKEQ. Trimming removed 1 base from V and 9 bases from J, with 9 bases in between. The CDR3 loop spans 13 amino acids. The CDR3 bases are TGTGCCAGCAGCCAAGGTCGAGACTGGGAGCTGTTTTTT. Protein product: CASSQGRDWELFF.